A selection of T cell receptor beta chains follows, all from one sample in a study of response to subunit inactivated influenza vaccine. Each CDR3 protein is one row after TCRdb ran MiXCR on the RT-PCR reads. The table includes some 300,000 distinct CDR3 sequences, approximately 23% detected once. The starting material was PBMCs from blood, obtained approximately 20 months after vaccination. Receptors originate from a man aged 50 to 69 who received an inactivated influenza vaccine. CDR3s include the opening cysteine and the closing phenylalanine or tryptophan. D genes are given only for firm matches. The size field is filled for only some rows; it gives once, few, many or a size class.

j_call: TRBJ1-1
clone_size: many
d_call: .
v_call: TRBV7-2
cdr3_nt: TGTGCCAGCAGCTTAGTCGGCCTGGGGACTGAAGCTTTCTTT
cdr3_aa: CASSLVGLGTEAFF

j_call: TRBJ2-1
clone_size: .
d_call: .
v_call: TRBV7-9
cdr3_nt: TGTGCCAGCAGCTTAAGACTCAATGAGCAGTTCTTC
cdr3_aa: CASSLRLNEQFF

j_call: TRBJ1-6
clone_size: few
d_call: .
v_call: TRBV6-1
cdr3_nt: TGTGCCAGCAGCGACGGATCCGTGAGAGGTTCACCCCTCCACTTT
cdr3_aa: CASSDGSVRGSPLHF

j_call: TRBJ1-1
clone_size: many
d_call: .
v_call: TRBV5-1
cdr3_nt: TGCGCCAGCAGCTTCAGGGCGTCCGGGGACACTGAAGCTTTCTTT
cdr3_aa: CASSFRASGDTEAFF

j_call: TRBJ2-5
clone_size: .
d_call: .
v_call: TRBV6-5
cdr3_nt: TGTGCCAGCAGTTACTTCAGGGGAGGAGAGACCCAGTACTTC
cdr3_aa: CASSYFRGGETQYF

j_call: TRBJ1-4
clone_size: many
d_call: TRBD1
v_call: TRBV5-6
cdr3_nt: TGTGCCAGCAGCTCTACCCAGGGGGAAGATTTCGTTCATAATGAAAAACTGTTTTTT
cdr3_aa: CASSSTQGEDFVHNEKLFF

j_call: TRBJ1-4
clone_size: .
d_call: .
v_call: TRBV12-3/TRBV12-4
cdr3_nt: TGTGCCAGCAGGGTGGCGGGACATAGTAATGAAAAACTGTTTTTT
cdr3_aa: CASRVAGHSNEKLFF

j_call: TRBJ1-6
clone_size: .
d_call: .
v_call: TRBV7-9
cdr3_nt: TGTGCCAGCAGCCCGAGCCAGAGTTCACCCCTCCACTTT
cdr3_aa: CASSPSQSSPLHF

j_call: TRBJ1-4
clone_size: few
d_call: TRBD1
v_call: TRBV7-6
cdr3_nt: TGTGCCAGCAGCGCCGGGACAGGGCCTAATGAAAAACTGTTTTTT
cdr3_aa: CASSAGTGPNEKLFF

j_call: TRBJ1-1
clone_size: .
d_call: .
v_call: TRBV12-3/TRBV12-4
cdr3_nt: TGTGCCAGCAGTTTATGGGGGGACACTGAAGCTTTCTTT
cdr3_aa: CASSLWGDTEAFF

j_call: TRBJ1-1
clone_size: .
d_call: .
v_call: TRBV12-3/TRBV12-4
cdr3_nt: TGTGCCAGCAGGCATAGTTGGGGCGTGAAAGCTTTCTTT
cdr3_aa: CASRHSWGVKAFF

j_call: TRBJ2-5
clone_size: few
d_call: TRBD2
v_call: TRBV6-5
cdr3_nt: TGTGCCAGCAGTTACTCGGCGGGAGGCCACGGGACCCAGTACTTC
cdr3_aa: CASSYSAGGHGTQYF

j_call: TRBJ1-1
clone_size: .
d_call: TRBD1
v_call: TRBV10-1
cdr3_nt: TGCGCCAGCAGTGATTCGACAGGGAGGGCTGAAGCTTTCTTT
cdr3_aa: CASSDSTGRAEAFF

j_call: TRBJ2-2
clone_size: .
d_call: .
v_call: TRBV4-3
cdr3_nt: TGCGCCAGCAGCTTCGGGCAGGACACCGGGGAGCTGTTTTTT
cdr3_aa: CASSFGQDTGELFF

j_call: TRBJ2-2
clone_size: .
d_call: TRBD1
v_call: TRBV6-5
cdr3_nt: TGTGCCAGCAGTACTCGGACAGGGTGGGGCGGGGAGCTGTTTTTT
cdr3_aa: CASSTRTGWGGELFF

j_call: TRBJ2-1
clone_size: .
d_call: TRBD1
v_call: TRBV29-1
cdr3_nt: TGCAGCGCCCCAGACGGACAGGGGAATTACAATGAGCAGTTCTTC
cdr3_aa: CSAPDGQGNYNEQFF

j_call: TRBJ2-5
clone_size: .
d_call: TRBD2
v_call: TRBV5-1
cdr3_nt: TGCGCCAGCAGCACGACCGGACTAGCGGGGGAGGAGACCCAGTACTTC
cdr3_aa: CASSTTGLAGEETQYF

j_call: TRBJ1-2
clone_size: few
d_call: .
v_call: TRBV10-3
cdr3_nt: TGTGCCATCAATTCAGGGTTCGTTCAGGGCTACACCTTC
cdr3_aa: CAINSGFVQGYTF

j_call: TRBJ2-7
clone_size: .
d_call: TRBD1
v_call: TRBV10-3
cdr3_nt: TGTGCCATCAGTGGGGGCCCCGGGACAGGGGCGGGAGAGCAGTACTTC
cdr3_aa: CAISGGPGTGAGEQYF

j_call: TRBJ1-2
clone_size: few
d_call: .
v_call: TRBV12-3/TRBV12-4
cdr3_nt: TGTGCCAGCAGTTTATTGTCCTCGAGCGGTGGCTACACCTTC
cdr3_aa: CASSLLSSSGGYTF

j_call: TRBJ2-3
clone_size: .
d_call: TRBD2
v_call: TRBV14
cdr3_nt: TGTGCCAGCAGCCGAATACCGGGACTAGCGGAGAGGGGAGATACGCAGTATTTT
cdr3_aa: CASSRIPGLAERGDTQYF

j_call: TRBJ2-3
clone_size: .
d_call: .
v_call: TRBV6-2/TRBV6-3
cdr3_nt: TGTGCCAGCAGTTACCGCGACAGAGAGTCCACAGATACGCAGTATTTT
cdr3_aa: CASSYRDRESTDTQYF

j_call: TRBJ2-3
clone_size: .
d_call: .
v_call: TRBV28
cdr3_nt: TGTGCCAGCAGTTTATTCGGCAGTAGCACAGATACGCAGTATTTT
cdr3_aa: CASSLFGSSTDTQYF

j_call: TRBJ1-5
clone_size: few
d_call: TRBD1
v_call: TRBV19
cdr3_nt: TGTGCCAGTCGCGACAGGGATAGCAATCAGCCCCAGCATTTT
cdr3_aa: CASRDRDSNQPQHF

j_call: TRBJ2-7
clone_size: few
d_call: .
v_call: TRBV10-3
cdr3_nt: TGTGCCATCAGTGAGTCGAATAGCTCCCCCTACGAGCAGTACTTC
cdr3_aa: CAISESNSSPYEQYF

j_call: TRBJ2-7
clone_size: few
d_call: .
v_call: TRBV20-1
cdr3_nt: TGCAGTGCCCCATGGCGCCAGGGCAGCTCCTACGAGCAGTACTTC
cdr3_aa: CSAPWRQGSSYEQYF

j_call: TRBJ1-4
clone_size: .
d_call: .
v_call: TRBV12-3/TRBV12-4
cdr3_nt: TGTGCCAGCAGTTCCGGAGGGGGTGGAGAAAAACTGTTTTTT
cdr3_aa: CASSSGGGGEKLFF

j_call: TRBJ1-1
clone_size: many
d_call: .
v_call: TRBV6-5
cdr3_nt: TGTGCCAGCAGTTACTCACCGGGTTGGGGGACTGAAGCTTTCTTT
cdr3_aa: CASSYSPGWGTEAFF

j_call: TRBJ1-5
clone_size: .
d_call: .
v_call: TRBV10-3
cdr3_nt: TGTGCCATCAGTCAGTCCAGGAGCAATCAGTCCCAGCATTTT
cdr3_aa: CAISQSRSNQSQHF

j_call: TRBJ2-2
clone_size: .
d_call: .
v_call: TRBV7-2
cdr3_nt: TGTGCCAGCAGCCCCGTGGGGGTAAGCGCCGGGGAGCTGTTTTTT
cdr3_aa: CASSPVGVSAGELFF

j_call: TRBJ1-4
clone_size: .
d_call: .
v_call: TRBV4-3
cdr3_nt: TGCGCCAGCAGCCAAGACACAGGTGAAAAACTGTTTTTT
cdr3_aa: CASSQDTGEKLFF

j_call: TRBJ1-4
clone_size: .
d_call: .
v_call: TRBV12-3/TRBV12-4
cdr3_nt: TGTGCCAGCAGTTTGTCCAAAATCTTACCCTACCGAAAATTTAATGAAAAACTGTTTTTT
cdr3_aa: CASSLSKILPYRKFNEKLFF

j_call: TRBJ2-1
clone_size: few
d_call: .
v_call: TRBV12-3/TRBV12-4
cdr3_nt: TGTGCCAGCAGTTTTCGGACCAGCTCCTACAATGAGCAGTTCTTC
cdr3_aa: CASSFRTSSYNEQFF

j_call: TRBJ1-2
clone_size: .
d_call: TRBD1
v_call: TRBV6-1
cdr3_nt: TGTGCCAGCATGGGCAGGGGGCGTTTCGGTGGCTACACCTTC
cdr3_aa: CASMGRGRFGGYTF

j_call: TRBJ2-3
clone_size: few
d_call: .
v_call: TRBV30
cdr3_nt: TGTGCCTGGAGTGGGCAGGTACGCACAGATACGCAGTATTTT
cdr3_aa: CAWSGQVRTDTQYF

j_call: TRBJ2-7
clone_size: few
d_call: .
v_call: TRBV6-2/TRBV6-3
cdr3_nt: TGTGCCAGCAGTTACGTTGGGTACGAGCAGTACTTC
cdr3_aa: CASSYVGYEQYF

j_call: TRBJ2-2
clone_size: many
d_call: TRBD1
v_call: TRBV6-4
cdr3_nt: TGTGCCAGCAGCGAGGGACAGGGGAACACCGGGGAGCTGTTTTTT
cdr3_aa: CASSEGQGNTGELFF

j_call: TRBJ1-6
clone_size: few
d_call: .
v_call: TRBV10-3
cdr3_nt: TGTGCCATCAGTGGGGGATTTCTGGAGTCACCCCTCCACTTT
cdr3_aa: CAISGGFLESPLHF

j_call: TRBJ1-5
clone_size: few
d_call: TRBD1
v_call: TRBV5-5
cdr3_nt: TGTGCCAGCAGCTTGTCAGGGGGTGGCAATCAGCCCCAGCATTTT
cdr3_aa: CASSLSGGGNQPQHF

j_call: TRBJ2-7
clone_size: .
d_call: .
v_call: TRBV6-2/TRBV6-3
cdr3_nt: TGTGCCAGCAGGGACACGCCGTACGAGCAGTACTTC
cdr3_aa: CASRDTPYEQYF

j_call: TRBJ2-5
clone_size: .
d_call: .
v_call: TRBV5-1
cdr3_nt: TGCGCCAGCAGCCTCGGGGTAGACCATCCCCAAGAGACCCAGTACTTC
cdr3_aa: CASSLGVDHPQETQYF

j_call: TRBJ1-5
clone_size: .
d_call: TRBD1
v_call: TRBV30
cdr3_nt: TGTGCCTGGAGTCTGGGGACAGTGGTTAATCAGCCCCAGCATTTT
cdr3_aa: CAWSLGTVVNQPQHF

j_call: TRBJ1-6
clone_size: .
d_call: .
v_call: TRBV7-2
cdr3_nt: TGTGCCAGCAGCTATATACCAGGTGGACGAGGTTCACCCCTCCACTTT
cdr3_aa: CASSYIPGGRGSPLHF

j_call: TRBJ1-4
clone_size: many
d_call: TRBD1
v_call: TRBV7-8
cdr3_nt: TGTGCCAGCAGCTTAGTTGGACAGGGAATCGGAAAACTGTTTTTT
cdr3_aa: CASSLVGQGIGKLFF

j_call: TRBJ2-4
clone_size: few
d_call: .
v_call: TRBV5-6
cdr3_nt: TGTGCCAGCAGCTTGCCCTGGAAGGCAGGGGAAAACATTCAGTACTTC
cdr3_aa: CASSLPWKAGENIQYF

j_call: TRBJ2-2
clone_size: few
d_call: TRBD1
v_call: TRBV5-1
cdr3_nt: TGCGCCAGCAGAGGCCCAGTGACAGGGGGTCCCGGGGAGCTGTTTTTT
cdr3_aa: CASRGPVTGGPGELFF

j_call: TRBJ1-2
clone_size: .
d_call: .
v_call: TRBV10-3
cdr3_nt: TGTGCCATCGGCGAAGGGCGCTTTAACTATGGCTACACCTTC
cdr3_aa: CAIGEGRFNYGYTF

j_call: TRBJ2-3
clone_size: .
d_call: .
v_call: TRBV7-2
cdr3_nt: TGTGCCAGCAGCCCAACGGCAGCACATACGCAGTATTTT
cdr3_aa: CASSPTAAHTQYF

j_call: TRBJ2-1
clone_size: .
d_call: .
v_call: TRBV5-4
cdr3_nt: TGTGCCAGCACTCCGAGCCCCTATCGGGGGAATGAGCAGTTCTTC
cdr3_aa: CASTPSPYRGNEQFF

j_call: TRBJ1-5
clone_size: few
d_call: .
v_call: TRBV12-3/TRBV12-4
cdr3_nt: TGTGCCAGCTCCTCCCTGGGGGGCGGTCAGCCCCAGCATTTT
cdr3_aa: CASSSLGGGQPQHF

j_call: TRBJ1-4
clone_size: .
d_call: .
v_call: TRBV30
cdr3_nt: TGTGCCTGGGCTTCGCTCATGGGAGAAAAACTGTTTTTT
cdr3_aa: CAWASLMGEKLFF

j_call: TRBJ2-3
clone_size: .
d_call: TRBD2
v_call: TRBV4-2
cdr3_nt: TGTGCCAGCAGCCAAGATGTGACTAGCGGGATGGTCACAGATACGCAGTATTTT
cdr3_aa: CASSQDVTSGMVTDTQYF

j_call: TRBJ2-3
clone_size: .
d_call: .
v_call: TRBV6-2/TRBV6-3
cdr3_nt: TGTGCCAGCAGTTATGGGCAAACCACAGATACGCAGTATTTT
cdr3_aa: CASSYGQTTDTQYF

j_call: TRBJ2-7
clone_size: many
d_call: .
v_call: TRBV5-1
cdr3_nt: TGCGCCAGCAGCTTGGATACAGGATACGAGCAGTACTTC
cdr3_aa: CASSLDTGYEQYF